This TCR beta chain was profiled in a study of blood T cell repertoires in COVID-19. Across the study: COVID-19 samples from acute and convalescent phases originated in the United States, Italy and Spain. Nucleic acid was either cDNA or gDNA, and it came from T cells, B-cell-depleted T cells, or PBMCs.

The CDR3 covers 15 residues. Looked up from germline, CDR1 is LGHDT and CDR2 is YNNKEL (reference sequence). The junction had 2 bases not matched to a gene; V was cut back by 1 base and J by 5 bases. Recovery meant two consecutive negative NP/OP PCR tests, professional clearance, or resolved symptoms. Authors' methods: By means of reference gene primer amplification, nucleated cell counts were estimated. Method: immunoSEQ multiplex PCR; TCRdb's copy keeps in-frame clones and lacks some. V and J calls and clone size follow that table, whereas D and trimming were derived from the DNA. In the table there are roughly 180,000 clones, around 83% of which are singletons. This clone was seen only once.

This chain uses TRBV3-1 (or the pseudogene TRBV3-2) with TRBJ1-4, with 9 nucleotides matching TRBD1. This sequence originates from a man between 40 and 49 years old who had recovered from COVID-19. What was sequenced was PBMCs or T cells enriched from blood (not recorded which). The CDR3 spells CASSQGGTGNEKLFF. The CDR3 coding sequence is TGTGCCAGCAGCCAAGGCGGGACAGGGAATGAAAAACTGTTTTTT.